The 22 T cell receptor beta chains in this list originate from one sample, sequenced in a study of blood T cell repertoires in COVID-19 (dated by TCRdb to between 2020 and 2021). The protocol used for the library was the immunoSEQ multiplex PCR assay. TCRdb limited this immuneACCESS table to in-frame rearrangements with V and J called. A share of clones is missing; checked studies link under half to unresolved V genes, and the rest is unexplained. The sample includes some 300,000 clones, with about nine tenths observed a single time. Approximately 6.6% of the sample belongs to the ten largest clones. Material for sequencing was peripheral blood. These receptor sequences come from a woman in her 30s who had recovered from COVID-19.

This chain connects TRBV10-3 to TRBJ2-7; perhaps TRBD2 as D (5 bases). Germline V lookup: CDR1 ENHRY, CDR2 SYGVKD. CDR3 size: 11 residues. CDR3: CGTGTSYEQYF. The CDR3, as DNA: TGTGGGACGGGAACCTCCTACGAGCAGTACTTC.

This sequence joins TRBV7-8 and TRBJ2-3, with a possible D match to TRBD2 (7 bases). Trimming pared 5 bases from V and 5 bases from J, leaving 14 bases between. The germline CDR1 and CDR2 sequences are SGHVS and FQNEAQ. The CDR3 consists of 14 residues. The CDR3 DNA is TGTGCCAGCAGCCCCCGCGGGGGCGAAGATACGCAGTATTTT. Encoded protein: CASSPRGGEDTQYF.

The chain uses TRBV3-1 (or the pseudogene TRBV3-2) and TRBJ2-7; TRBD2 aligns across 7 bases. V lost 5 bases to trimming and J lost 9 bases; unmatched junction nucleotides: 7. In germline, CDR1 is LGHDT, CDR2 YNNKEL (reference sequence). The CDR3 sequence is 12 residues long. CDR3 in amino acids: CASSDPRGGQYF. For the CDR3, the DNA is TGTGCCAGCAGCGATCCCCGCGGGGGGCAGTACTTC.

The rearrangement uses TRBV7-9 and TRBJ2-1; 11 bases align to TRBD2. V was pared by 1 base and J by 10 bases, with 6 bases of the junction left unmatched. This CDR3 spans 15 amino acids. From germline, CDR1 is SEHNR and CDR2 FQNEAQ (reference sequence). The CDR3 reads CASSLVSGGAGEQFF. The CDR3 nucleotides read TGTGCCAGCAGCTTAGTTAGCGGGGGGGCAGGAGAGCAGTTCTTC.

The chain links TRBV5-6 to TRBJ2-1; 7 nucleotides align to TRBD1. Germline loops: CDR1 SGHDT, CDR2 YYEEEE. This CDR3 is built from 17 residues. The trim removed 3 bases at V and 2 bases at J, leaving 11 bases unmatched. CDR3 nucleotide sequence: TGTGCCAGCAGCTCCTCGACAGGGCGACCTCCCTACAATGAGCAGTTCTTC. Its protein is CASSSSTGRPPYNEQFF.

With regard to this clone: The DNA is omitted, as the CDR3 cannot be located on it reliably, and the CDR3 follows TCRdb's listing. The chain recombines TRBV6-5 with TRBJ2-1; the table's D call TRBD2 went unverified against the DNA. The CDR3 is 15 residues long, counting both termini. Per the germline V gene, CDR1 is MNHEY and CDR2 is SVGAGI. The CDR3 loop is CASSTSGGAYNEQFF.

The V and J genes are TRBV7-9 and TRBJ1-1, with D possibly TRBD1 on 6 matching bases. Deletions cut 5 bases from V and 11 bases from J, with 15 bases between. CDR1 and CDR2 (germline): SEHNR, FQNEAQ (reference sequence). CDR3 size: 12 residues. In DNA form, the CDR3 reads TGTGCCAGCAGCACCCAACCAGGGGACGCTTTCTTT. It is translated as CASSTQPGDAFF.

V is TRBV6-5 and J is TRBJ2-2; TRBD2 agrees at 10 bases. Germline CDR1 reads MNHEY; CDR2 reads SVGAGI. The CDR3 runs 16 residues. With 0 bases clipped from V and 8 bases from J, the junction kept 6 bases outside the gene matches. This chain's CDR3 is CASSYSGTSASGELFF. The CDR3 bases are TGTGCCAGCAGTTACTCGGGGACTAGCGCGAGTGGGGAGCTGTTTTTT.

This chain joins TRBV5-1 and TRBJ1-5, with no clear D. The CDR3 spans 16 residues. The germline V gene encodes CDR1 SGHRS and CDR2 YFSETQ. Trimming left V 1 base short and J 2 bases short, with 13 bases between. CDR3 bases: TGCGCCAGCAGCTTGACTCCGCTCTCGGGCAATCAGCCCCAGCATTTT. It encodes CASSLTPLSGNQPQHF.

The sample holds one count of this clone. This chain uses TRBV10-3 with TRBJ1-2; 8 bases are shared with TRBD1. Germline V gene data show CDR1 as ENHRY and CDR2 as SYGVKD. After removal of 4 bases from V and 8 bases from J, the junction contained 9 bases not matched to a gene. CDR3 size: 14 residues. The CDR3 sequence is CAISVSQGAEGYTF. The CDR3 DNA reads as TGTGCCATCAGTGTGTCGCAGGGGGCGGAAGGCTACACCTTC.

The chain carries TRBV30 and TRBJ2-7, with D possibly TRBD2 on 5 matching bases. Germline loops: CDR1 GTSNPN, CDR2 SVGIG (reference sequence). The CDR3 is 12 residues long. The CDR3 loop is CASARVSGEQYF. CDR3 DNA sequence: TGTGCTAGCGCCCGGGTTTCGGGCGAGCAGTACTTC.

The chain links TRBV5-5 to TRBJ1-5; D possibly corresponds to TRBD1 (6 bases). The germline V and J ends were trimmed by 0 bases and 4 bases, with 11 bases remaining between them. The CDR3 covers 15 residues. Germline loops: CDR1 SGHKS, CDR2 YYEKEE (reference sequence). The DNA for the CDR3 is TGTGCCAGCAGCTTGGGGGACACCCAAAATCAGCCCCAGCATTTT. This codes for CASSLGDTQNQPQHF.

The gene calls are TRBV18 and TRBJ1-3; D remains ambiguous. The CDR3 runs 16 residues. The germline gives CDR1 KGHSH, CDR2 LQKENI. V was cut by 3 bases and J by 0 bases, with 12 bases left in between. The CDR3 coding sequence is TGTGCCAGCTCACCGCAGGCCCCAAGCTCTGGAAACACCATATATTTT. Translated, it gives CASSPQAPSSGNTIYF.

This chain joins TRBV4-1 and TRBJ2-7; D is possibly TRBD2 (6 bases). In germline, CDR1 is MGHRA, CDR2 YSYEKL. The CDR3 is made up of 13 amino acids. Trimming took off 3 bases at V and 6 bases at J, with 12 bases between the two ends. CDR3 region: CASSHQMGGEQYF. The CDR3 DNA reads TGCGCCAGCAGCCACCAAATGGGGGGCGAGCAGTACTTC.

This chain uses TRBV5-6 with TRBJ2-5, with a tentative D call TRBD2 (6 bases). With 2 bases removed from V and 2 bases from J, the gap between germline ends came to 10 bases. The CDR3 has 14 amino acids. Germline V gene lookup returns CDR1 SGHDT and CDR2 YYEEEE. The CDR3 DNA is TGTGCCAGCAGCTTACCGGGAGTTCAAGAGACCCAGTACTTC. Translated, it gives CASSLPGVQETQYF.

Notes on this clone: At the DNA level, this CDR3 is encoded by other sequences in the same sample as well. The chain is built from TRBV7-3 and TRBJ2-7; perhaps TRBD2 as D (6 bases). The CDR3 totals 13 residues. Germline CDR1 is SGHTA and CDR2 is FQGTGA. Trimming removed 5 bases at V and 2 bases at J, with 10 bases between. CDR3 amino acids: CASSPGGAYEQYF. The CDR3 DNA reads TGTGCCAGCAGCCCCGGGGGAGCCTACGAGCAGTACTTC. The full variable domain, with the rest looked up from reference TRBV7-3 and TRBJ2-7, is GAGVSQTPSNKVTEKGKYVELRCDPISGHTALYWYRQSLGQGPEFLIYFQGTGAADDSGLPNDRFFAVRPEGSVSTLKIQRTERGDSAVYLCASSPGGAYEQYFGPGTRLTVT.

CDR3 nucleotide sequence: TGCGCCAGCAGCCAAGCCGCTAAGCGGGGGGGGACAGATACGCAGTATTTT. Translation gives CASSQAAKRGGTDTQYF. V usage is TRBV4-3 and J usage is TRBJ2-3; TRBD2 matches at 10 bases. Germline trimming cut 1 base from V and 3 bases from J; bases unmatched to any gene: 7. This CDR3 contains 17 residues. Germline V CDR1 and CDR2: LGHNA, YSLEER.

CDR3 DNA: TGCGCCAGCAGCAAAGGACACTACAATGAGCAGTTCTTC. Its translation: CASSKGHYNEQFF. This rearrangement joins TRBV5-1 to TRBJ2-1; D possibly corresponds to TRBD1 (5 bases). Trimming removed 4 bases at V and 3 bases at J, with 8 bases between. Looked up from germline, CDR1 is SGHRS and CDR2 is YFSETQ. The CDR3 contains 13 residues.

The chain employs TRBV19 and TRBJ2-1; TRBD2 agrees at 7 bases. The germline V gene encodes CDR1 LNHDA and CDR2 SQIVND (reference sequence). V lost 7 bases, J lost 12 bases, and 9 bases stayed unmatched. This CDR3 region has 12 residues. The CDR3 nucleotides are TGTGCCAGTATCAGTGGGGAGGGACCGCAGTTCTTC. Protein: CASISGEGPQFF.

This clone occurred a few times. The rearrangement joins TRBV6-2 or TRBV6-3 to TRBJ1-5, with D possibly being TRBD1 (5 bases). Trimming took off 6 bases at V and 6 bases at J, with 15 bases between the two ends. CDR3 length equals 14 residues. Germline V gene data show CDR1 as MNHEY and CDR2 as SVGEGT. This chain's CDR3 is CASSRMGGGQPQHF. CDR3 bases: TGTGCCAGCAGCCGAATGGGGGGAGGTCAGCCCCAGCATTTT.

The CDR3 sequence: CASSLYRLGGEKLFF. CDR3 nucleotide sequence: TGTGCCAGCAGTCTCTACAGGTTAGGGGGTGAAAAACTGTTTTTT. V is TRBV27 and J is TRBJ1-4, with D possibly being TRBD1 (6 bases). The V gene's germline CDR1 is MNHEY and CDR2 SMNVEV (reference sequence). Between the trimmed V and J ends, which lost 5 bases and 7 bases, there was a span of 17 bases. The CDR3 consists of 15 residues.

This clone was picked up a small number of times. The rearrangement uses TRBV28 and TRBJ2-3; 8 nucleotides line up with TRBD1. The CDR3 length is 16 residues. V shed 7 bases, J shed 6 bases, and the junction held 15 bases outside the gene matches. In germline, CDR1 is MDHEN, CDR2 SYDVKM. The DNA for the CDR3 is TGTGCCAGCACCAACCCAATCACAGGGGGAGGCGATACGCAGTATTTT. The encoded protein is CASTNPITGGGDTQYF.